At least ten counts were recorded for the clone carrying this T cell receptor beta chain. Its target is not known. This sample was taken from a study of T cells in Graves' hyperthyroidism and ophthalmopathy. Germline V lookup: CDR1 DFQATT, CDR2 SNEGSKA (reference sequence). This CDR3 has 14 amino acids. Trimming took 3 bases from V and 6 from J, leaving 18 bases between them. RNA transcripts provided the source from which TCR beta CDR3 regions were amplified. During a first-round RT-PCR of the TCR CDR3, the HTBI primer set was used. A single record per CDR3 protein comes from TCRdb applying MiXCR to the multiplex PCR reads. The table includes almost 600,000 distinct CDR3 sequences, approximately 13% detected once. Study-level findings and limits: Most clonotypes that expanded in the thyroid above 0.001 also showed up in blood.

Sequenced input: blood. V gene TRBV20-1 combines with J gene TRBJ2-7, with a weak D call TRBD2 (5 bases). This TCR derives from a woman in her twenties or thirties with Graves' hyperthyroidism that later progressed to Graves' ophthalmopathy. The CDR3 reads CSARDSKGTAEQYF. CDR3 coding DNA: TGCAGTGCTAGGGACTCCAAGGGAACCGCCGAGCAGTACTTC.